This entry describes one T cell receptor beta chain. This sample stems from a study of sequential checkpoint blockade in melanoma. Trimming removed 6 bases from V and 3 bases from J; junction bases left unmatched: 12. Germline V CDR1 and CDR2: MNHEY, SMNVEV (reference sequence). This CDR3 is 17 amino acids long. Using immunoSEQ multiplex PCR, the repertoire was profiled, and TCRdb retains in-frame clones only, with some absent. This table holds 8,500 to 13,000 clones, 69% found once. Stated treatment: randomized to nivolumab then ipilimumab (arm A) or the reverse (arm B). The receptor was isolated from a human donor with melanoma. This specimen was CD8+ T cells sorted from blood (inferred from file names), taken from a patient given nivolumab and ipilimumab in sequence. The genes are TRBV27 and TRBJ2-1, with 9 bases matching TRBD1. This CDR3 reads CASSLLGGQGYYNEQFF. The CDR3 coding sequence is TGTGCCAGCAGCCTACTGGGGGGACAGGGATACTACAATGAGCAGTTCTTC.